This T cell receptor beta chain was recorded in a study of CD8 T cells in ankylosing spondylitis. This clonotype was recorded a few times. There are 13 residues in the CDR3. Trimming removed 4 bases from V and 4 bases from J, with 10 bases in between. Germline CDR1 reads SQVTM; CDR2 reads ANQGSEA. TCRdb itself ran the 5' RACE reads through MiXCR, one entry per CDR3 protein. The data show fewer than 250,000 distinct CDR3 sequences, roughly 32% seen once. The gene calls are TRBV29-1 and TRBJ1-4; tentative D call: TRBD1 (5 bases). Sequenced: blood, either unsorted or a sorted T cell fraction (not recorded which). This clonotype originated in a male donor with ankylosing spondylitis or in good health (not recorded which). The CDR3 protein is CSVVDSYNEKLFF. In DNA form, the CDR3 reads TGCAGCGTTGTCGACAGTTATAATGAAAAACTGTTTTTT.